This TCR beta chain was recorded in a study of blood T cell repertoires in COVID-19. Method: immunoSEQ multiplex PCR; TCRdb's copy keeps in-frame clones and lacks some. The sample lists some 270,000 clones, around 89% seen once, with roughly 0.8% in the top ten. The germline CDR1 and CDR2 sequences are MNHEY and SVGAGI. The CDR3 spans 15 residues. The V gene end was trimmed by 5 bases and the J gene end by 2 bases; junction bases not matched to a gene: 7. The clonotype originates from a man between 25 and 39 years old with acute or convalescent COVID-19. Material for sequencing was peripheral blood. The V gene is TRBV6-5, the J gene TRBJ1-1; 8 nucleotides align to TRBD1. This CDR3 is CASSLYDRGNTEAFF. In DNA form, the CDR3 reads TGTGCCAGCAGTCTCTACGACAGGGGAAACACTGAAGCTTTCTTT.